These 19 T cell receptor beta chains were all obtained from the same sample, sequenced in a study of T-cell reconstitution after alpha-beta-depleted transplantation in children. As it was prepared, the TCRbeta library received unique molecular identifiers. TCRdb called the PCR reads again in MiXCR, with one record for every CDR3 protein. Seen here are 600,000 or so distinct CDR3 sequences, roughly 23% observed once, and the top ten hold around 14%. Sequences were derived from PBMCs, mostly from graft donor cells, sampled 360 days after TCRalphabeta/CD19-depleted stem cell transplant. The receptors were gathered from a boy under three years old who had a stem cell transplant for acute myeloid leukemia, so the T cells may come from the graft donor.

This CDR3 reads CASSLSTGPPYNEQFF. CDR3 DNA sequence: TGTGCCAGCAGTTTATCGACAGGACCGCCCTACAATGAGCAGTTCTTC. V is TRBV27 and J is TRBJ2-1, with D possibly being TRBD1 (6 bases). Germline assignment: CDR1 MNHEY and CDR2 SMNVEV (reference sequence). The CDR3 is made up of 16 amino acids. Deletions cut 0 bases from V and 2 bases from J, with 11 bases between.

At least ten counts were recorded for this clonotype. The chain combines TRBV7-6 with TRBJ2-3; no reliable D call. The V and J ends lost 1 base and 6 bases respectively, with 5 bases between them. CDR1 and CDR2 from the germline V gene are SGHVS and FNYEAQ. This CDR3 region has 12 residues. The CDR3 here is CASSLVVDTQYF. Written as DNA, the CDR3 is TGTGCCAGCAGCTTAGTGGTGGATACGCAGTATTTT.

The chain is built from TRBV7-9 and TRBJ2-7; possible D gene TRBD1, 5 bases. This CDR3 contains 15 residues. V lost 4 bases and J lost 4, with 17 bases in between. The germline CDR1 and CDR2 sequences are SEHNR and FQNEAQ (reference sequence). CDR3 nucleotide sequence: TGTGCCAGCAGCTATTCTCCAGGGCCCATATACGAGCAGTACTTC. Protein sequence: CASSYSPGPIYEQYF.

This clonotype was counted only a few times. In nucleotides, the CDR3 is TGTGCCACCCCCCAGAGCCCTCCTCGGGGTACGCAGTATTTT. Translated: CATPQSPPRGTQYF. This chain uses TRBV24-1 with TRBJ2-3; a possible D gene is TRBD2 (5 bases). The CDR3 loop spans 14 amino acids. Germline CDR1 and CDR2: KGHDR and SFDVKD. Trimming cost V 9 bases and J 8 bases, with 20 bases left between them.

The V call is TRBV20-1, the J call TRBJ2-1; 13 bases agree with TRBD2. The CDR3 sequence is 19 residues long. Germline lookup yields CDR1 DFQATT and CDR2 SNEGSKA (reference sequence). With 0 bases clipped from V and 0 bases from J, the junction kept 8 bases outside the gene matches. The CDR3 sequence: CSARDRGTSGASSYNEQFF. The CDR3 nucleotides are TGCAGTGCTAGAGATCGTGGGACTAGCGGGGCGAGCTCCTACAATGAGCAGTTCTTC.

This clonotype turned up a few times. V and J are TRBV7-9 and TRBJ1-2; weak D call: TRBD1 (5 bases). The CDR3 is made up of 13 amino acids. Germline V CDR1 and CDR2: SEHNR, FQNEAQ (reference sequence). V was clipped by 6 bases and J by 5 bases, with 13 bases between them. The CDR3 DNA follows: TGTGCCAGCAGTGTCCAGGGTGCATATGGCTACACCTTC. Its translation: CASSVQGAYGYTF.

Written as DNA, the CDR3 is TGTGCCAGTAGTATCGGGACAGGAGGATACGAGCAGTACTTC. It yields the protein CASSIGTGGYEQYF. The V gene is TRBV19, the J gene TRBJ2-7; 8 positions agree with TRBD1. CDR3 length: 14 residues. Germline assignment: CDR1 LNHDA and CDR2 SQIVND (reference sequence). J lost 4 bases, V lost 3 bases, and 5 bases had no gene match.

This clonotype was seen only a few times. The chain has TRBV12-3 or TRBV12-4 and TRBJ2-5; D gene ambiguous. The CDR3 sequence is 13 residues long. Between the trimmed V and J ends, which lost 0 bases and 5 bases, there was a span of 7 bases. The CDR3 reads CASSLARLETQYF. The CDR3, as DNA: TGTGCCAGCAGTTTAGCCAGGCTGGAGACCCAGTACTTC.

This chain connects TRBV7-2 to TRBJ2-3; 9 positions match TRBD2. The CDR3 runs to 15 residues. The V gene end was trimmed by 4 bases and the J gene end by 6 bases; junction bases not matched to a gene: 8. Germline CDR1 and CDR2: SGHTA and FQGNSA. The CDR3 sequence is CASSYSGGPGDTQYF. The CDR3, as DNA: TGTGCCAGCAGCTATAGCGGGGGCCCGGGGGATACGCAGTATTTT.

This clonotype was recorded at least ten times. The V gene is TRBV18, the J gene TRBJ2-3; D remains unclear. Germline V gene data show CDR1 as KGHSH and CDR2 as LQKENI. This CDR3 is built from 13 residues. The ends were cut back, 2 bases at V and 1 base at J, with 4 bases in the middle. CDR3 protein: CASSPSGTDTQYF. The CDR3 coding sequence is TGTGCCAGCTCACCATCTGGCACAGATACGCAGTATTTT.

The CDR3 loop reads CASRDNDGPPRTGELFF. DNA for the CDR3: TGTGCCAGCAGGGACAATGACGGCCCCCCAAGGACCGGGGAGCTGTTTTTT. The chain is built from TRBV6-1 and TRBJ2-2; TRBD1 might be the D (5 bases). The CDR3 runs 17 residues. Trimming removed 6 bases from V and 5 bases from J, with 22 bases in between. Germline-derived CDR1 and CDR2 are MNHNS and SASEGT.

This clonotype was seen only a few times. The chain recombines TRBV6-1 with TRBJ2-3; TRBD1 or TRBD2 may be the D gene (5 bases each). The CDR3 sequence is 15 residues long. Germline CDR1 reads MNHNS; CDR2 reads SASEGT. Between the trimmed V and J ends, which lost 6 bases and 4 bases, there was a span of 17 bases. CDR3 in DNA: TGTGCCAGCAGCGCCGGGGCCTACCTCCCAGATACGCAGTATTTT. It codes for CASSAGAYLPDTQYF.

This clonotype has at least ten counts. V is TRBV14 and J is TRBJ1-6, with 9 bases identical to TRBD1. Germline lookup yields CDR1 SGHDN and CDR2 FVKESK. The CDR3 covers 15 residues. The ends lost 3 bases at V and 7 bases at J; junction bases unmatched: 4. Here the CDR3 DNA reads TGTGCCAGCAGCCATTATGACAGGGGGAATTCACCCCTCCACTTT. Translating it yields CASSHYDRGNSPLHF.

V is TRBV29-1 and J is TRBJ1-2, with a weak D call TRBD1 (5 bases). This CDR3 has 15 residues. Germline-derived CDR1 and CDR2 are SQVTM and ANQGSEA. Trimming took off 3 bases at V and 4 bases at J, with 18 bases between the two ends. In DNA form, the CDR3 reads TGCAGCGTTGAGGGAGGGGAACAGATTATCTATGGCTACACCTTC. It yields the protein CSVEGGEQIIYGYTF.

CDR3 residues: CASNAGTNYNEQFF. CDR3 DNA: TGTGCCAGCAACGCCGGGACTAACTACAATGAGCAGTTCTTC. The chain combines TRBV7-9 with TRBJ2-1; 7 positions match TRBD2. The V and J ends lost 7 bases and 3 bases, in that order; junction bases with no gene match: 6. The germline CDR1 and CDR2 sequences are SEHNR and FQNEAQ (reference sequence). The CDR3 is 14 amino acids.

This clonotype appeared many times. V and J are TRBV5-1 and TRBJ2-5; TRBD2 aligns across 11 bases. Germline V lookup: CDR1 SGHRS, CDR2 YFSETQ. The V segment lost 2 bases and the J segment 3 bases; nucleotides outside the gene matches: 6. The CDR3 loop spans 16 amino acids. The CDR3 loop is CASSFSSGGPKETQYF. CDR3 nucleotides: TGCGCCAGCAGCTTCTCTAGCGGGGGGCCAAAAGAGACCCAGTACTTC.

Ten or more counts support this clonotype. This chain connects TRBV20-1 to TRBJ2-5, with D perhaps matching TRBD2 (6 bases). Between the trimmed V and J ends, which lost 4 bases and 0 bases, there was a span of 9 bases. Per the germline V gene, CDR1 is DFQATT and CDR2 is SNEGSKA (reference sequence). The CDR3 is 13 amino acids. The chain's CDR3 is CSATRGDQETQYF. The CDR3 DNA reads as TGCAGTGCTACTCGCGGGGACCAAGAGACCCAGTACTTC.

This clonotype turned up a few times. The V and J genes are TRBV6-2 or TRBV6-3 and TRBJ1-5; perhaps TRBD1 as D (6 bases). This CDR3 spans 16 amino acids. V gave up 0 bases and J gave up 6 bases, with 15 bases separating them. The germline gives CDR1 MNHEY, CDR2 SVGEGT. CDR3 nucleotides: TGTGCCAGCAGTTACTCAGGGGGTTTAGGCTTTCAGCCCCAGCATTTT. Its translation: CASSYSGGLGFQPQHF.

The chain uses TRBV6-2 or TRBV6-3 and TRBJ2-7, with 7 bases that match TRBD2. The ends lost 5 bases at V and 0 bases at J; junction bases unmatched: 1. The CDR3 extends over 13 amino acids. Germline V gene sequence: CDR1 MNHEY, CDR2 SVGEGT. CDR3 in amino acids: CASSERDSYEQYF. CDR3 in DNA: TGTGCCAGCAGTGAGCGGGACTCCTACGAGCAGTACTTC.